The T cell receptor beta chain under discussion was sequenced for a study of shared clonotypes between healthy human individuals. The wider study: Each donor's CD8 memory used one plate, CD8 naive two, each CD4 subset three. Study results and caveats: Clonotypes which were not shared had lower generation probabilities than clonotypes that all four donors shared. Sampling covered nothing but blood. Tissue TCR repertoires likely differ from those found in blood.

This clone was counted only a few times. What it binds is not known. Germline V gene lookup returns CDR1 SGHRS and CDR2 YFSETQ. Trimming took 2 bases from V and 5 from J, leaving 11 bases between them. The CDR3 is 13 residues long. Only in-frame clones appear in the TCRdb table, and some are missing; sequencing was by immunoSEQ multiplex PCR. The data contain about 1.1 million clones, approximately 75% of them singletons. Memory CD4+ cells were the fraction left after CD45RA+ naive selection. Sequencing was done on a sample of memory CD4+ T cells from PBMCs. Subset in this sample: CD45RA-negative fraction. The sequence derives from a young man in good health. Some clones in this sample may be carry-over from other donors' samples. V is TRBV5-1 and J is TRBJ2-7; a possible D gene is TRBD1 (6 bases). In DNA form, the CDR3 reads TGCGCCAGCAGCTTTACAGGGCCCAACGAGCAGTACTTC. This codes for CASSFTGPNEQYF.